This note documents a single T cell receptor beta chain sequence. Its antigen is currently unknown. This sample stems from a study of cytomegalovirus exposure and HLA in healthy donors. Study-wide results and caveats: Listed as cytomegalovirus-associated were roughly 180 TCR beta chains. The tendency of first-cohort TCR clusters to co-occur in the 100 to 150 validation repertoires was identified by a subsequent analysis. As confirmed in vitro, a few CMV-associated chains were specific for CMV antigens.

Generated by immunoSEQ multiplex PCR, the TCRdb table keeps only in-frame clones and is missing some. The table records 150,000 or so clones, about 82% of them present only once. Material for sequencing was PBMCs. The TCR comes from a man aged 25-45 years in good health and CMV-seropositive.

CDR3 sequence reads: CASSLNSGPYEQYF. For the CDR3, the DNA is TGCGCCAGCAGCTTGAATAGCGGCCCCTACGAGCAGTACTTC. The chain has TRBV5-1 and TRBJ2-7; possibly TRBD2 for D (6 bases). V was pared by 1 base and J by 2 bases, with 10 bases between. The CDR3 runs 14 residues. The germline gives CDR1 SGHRS, CDR2 YFSETQ. The whole variable domain, filled in from reference TRBV5-1 and TRBJ2-7, reads KAGVTQTPRYLIKTRGQQVTLSCSPISGHRSVSWYQQTPGQGLQFLFEYFSETQRNKGNFPGRFSGRQFSNSRSEMNVSTLELGDSALYLCASSLNSGPYEQYFGPGTRLTVT.